This paragraph reports one T cell receptor (beta chain). Its antigen is not identified. The data belong to a study of radiotherapy plus CTLA-4 blockade in lung cancer. As for the study in general: Disease control was achieved by 31% of patients, and objective responses by about 17%. Regarding the study as a whole: The study found tumor-derived TCR clones expanded in blood after radiotherapy plus ipilimumab.

Lung cancer patients with chemo-refractory metastatic non-small-cell disease were given focal radiation plus CTLA-4 blockade with ipilimumab. Produced via immunoSEQ multiplex PCR; TCRdb's table is partial and in-frame only. In the table there are more than 75,000 clones, more than 85% of which are singletons. The CDR3 contains 16 residues. V dropped 0 bases and J dropped 0 bases, with 8 bases sitting between them. CDR1 is MNHEY and CDR2 is SMNVEV in the germline V gene (reference sequence). This receptor was identified in a human donor with non-small cell lung cancer who had stable disease on radiotherapy plus ipilimumab. The starting material was peripheral blood, obtained from a patient treated with radiotherapy plus ipilimumab. The chain carries TRBV27 and TRBJ2-2; unclear D gene. CDR3 amino acids: CASSLSPVPNTGELFF. The CDR3 region has the DNA TGTGCCAGCAGTTTATCGCCAGTACCGAACACCGGGGAGCTGTTTTTT.